One sample yielded the 20 T cell receptor beta chains listed below, sequenced in a study of blood T cell repertoires in COVID-19. Libraries were prepared by immunoSEQ multiplex PCR; TCRdb keeps only in-frame clonotypes and omits some of them. The sample carries about 440,000 clones, 87% recorded once. The material sequenced was PBMCs or T cells enriched from blood (not recorded which). These receptor sequences come from a woman aged 18-29 years with acute COVID-19.

The chain carries TRBV29-1 and TRBJ1-1; D might be TRBD1 (6 bases). Trimming cost V 6 bases and J 1 base, with 12 bases left between them. CDR3 length: 13 residues. Germline CDR1 and CDR2: SQVTM and ANQGSEA. CDR3 amino acids: CSVTEQGNTEAFF. The CDR3 region has the DNA TGCAGCGTCACCGAACAGGGGAACACTGAAGCTTTCTTT.

The chain combines TRBV7-2 with TRBJ2-7; TRBD1 aligns across 7 bases. The length of the CDR3 is 15 residues. Germline CDR1 SGHTA, CDR2 FQGNSA. The junction had 5 bases not matched to a gene; V was cut back by 2 bases and J by 1 base. The CDR3 DNA is TGTGCCAGCAGCTTACAATCGGGACAGTCCTACGAGCAGTACTTC. It codes for CASSLQSGQSYEQYF.

CDR3 nucleotide sequence: TGCGCCAGCAGCCAAACCCCGGGAGAGGGTTCCATTCAGTACTTC. It yields the protein CASSQTPGEGSIQYF. The chain carries TRBV4-3 and TRBJ2-4; TRBD2 might be the D (6 bases). The CDR3 length is 15 residues. V lost 2 bases, J lost 9 bases, and 17 bases lay in between. The germline V gene encodes CDR1 LGHNA and CDR2 YSLEER.

V and J are TRBV27 and TRBJ2-7; weak D call: TRBD2 (6 bases). Trimming removed 5 bases at V and 3 bases at J, with 17 bases between. Germline CDR1 reads MNHEY; CDR2 reads SMNVEV (reference sequence). The CDR3 has 15 amino acids. As DNA, the CDR3 is TGTGCCAGCAGTATCAACCCGGGACTGTACTACGAGCAGTACTTC. Its protein product is CASSINPGLYYEQYF.

The chain has TRBV7-9 and TRBJ2-2; tentatively, D is TRBD1 (6 bases). This CDR3 region has 16 residues. V lost 6 bases and J 6 bases, leaving 20 bases between the germline ends. Germline values: CDR1 SEHNR, CDR2 FQNEAQ (reference sequence). CDR3 sequence reads: CASRHGETGGSGELFF. The DNA of the CDR3 is TGTGCCAGCAGACACGGGGAGACAGGAGGTTCCGGGGAGCTGTTTTTT.

A few counts support this clone. The CDR3 DNA reads as TGCGCCAGCAGCGGGAGGGGACTAAGTGAGCAGTTCTTC. It codes for CASSGRGLSEQFF. The chain uses TRBV4-1 and TRBJ2-1; 7 bases fit TRBD2. V lost 5 bases to trimming and J lost 9 bases; unmatched junction nucleotides: 7. The CDR3 is 13 amino acids. Per the germline V gene, CDR1 is MGHRA and CDR2 is YSYEKL.

The rearrangement joins TRBV5-1 to TRBJ1-1; 8 bases are a match to TRBD1. Per germline, CDR1 SGHRS and CDR2 YFSETQ. CDR3 length: 13 residues. V was clipped by 7 bases and J by 4 bases; unmatched bases: 6. Here the CDR3 DNA reads TGCGCCAGCGGACAGGGAGGCAGCACTGAAGCTTTCTTT. Amino acids: CASGQGGSTEAFF.

V usage is TRBV2 and J usage is TRBJ2-1; the match to TRBD1 covers 9 bases. The J segment lost 4 bases and the V segment lost 7 bases, leaving 2 bases of the junction unmatched. The germline V gene encodes CDR1 SNHLY and CDR2 FYNNEI. The CDR3 covers 13 residues. This chain's CDR3 is CASTQGAYNEQFF. The CDR3 DNA reads TGTGCCAGCACACAGGGGGCGTACAATGAGCAGTTCTTC. Drawing the rest from reference TRBV2 and TRBJ2-1, the complete variable domain is EPEVTQTPSHQVTQMGQEVILRCVPISNHLYFYWYRQILGQKVEFLVSFYNNEISEKSEIFDDQFSVERPDGSNFTLKIRSTKLEDSAMYFCASTQGAYNEQFFGPGTRLTVL.

CDR3 region: CASSFGTHSYGYTF. In nucleotides, the CDR3 is TGTGCCAGCAGCTTCGGGACACATTCCTATGGCTACACCTTC. The V and J genes are TRBV3-1 (or the pseudogene TRBV3-2) and TRBJ1-2, with D maybe TRBD1 (6 bases). In germline, CDR1 is LGHDT, CDR2 YNNKEL (reference sequence). The V end was cut by 5 bases, the J end by 4 bases, with 14 bases between. This CDR3 comprises 14 residues.

This chain connects TRBV3-1 (or the pseudogene TRBV3-2) to TRBJ1-5; the D is unclear. This CDR3 comprises 14 residues. Germline V gene lookup returns CDR1 LGHDT and CDR2 YNNKEL (reference sequence). Trimming cost V 1 base and J 8 bases, with 12 bases left between them. CDR3 DNA: TGTGCCAGCAGCCAAGTCGGCGGGGTTGAGCCCCAGCATTTT. Its translation: CASSQVGGVEPQHF.

CDR3: CATSRDAQGTLYEQYF. In nucleotides, the CDR3 is TGTGCCACCAGCAGAGACGCACAGGGTACTCTCTACGAGCAGTACTTC. This chain links TRBV15 with TRBJ2-7; D possibly corresponds to TRBD1 (6 bases). V gave up 0 bases and J gave up 3 bases, with 15 bases separating them. The CDR3 sequence is 16 residues long. CDR1 and CDR2 (germline): LNHNV, YYDKDF (reference sequence).

J is TRBJ1-4 and V is TRBV2; D uncertain. V gave up 9 bases and J gave up 2 bases, with 10 bases separating them. Germline-derived CDR1 and CDR2 are SNHLY and FYNNEI. The CDR3 sequence is 13 residues long. In DNA, the CDR3 is TGTGCCAGTACCGGGAACACTAATGAAAAACTGTTTTTT. Protein: CASTGNTNEKLFF.

This chain connects TRBV10-2 to TRBJ2-5; a weak D match, TRBD2 (6 bases). This CDR3 is built from 13 residues. Germline lookup yields CDR1 WSHSY and CDR2 SAAADI. V lost 4 bases and J lost 1, with 7 bases in between. CDR3 nucleotide sequence: TGCGCCAGCAGTGCGGGGGTCCAAGAGACCCAGTACTTC. It translates to CASSAGVQETQYF.

The chain employs TRBV10-1 and TRBJ2-1; TRBD1 matches at 7 bases. Germline V gene data show CDR1 as WNHNN and CDR2 as SYGVQD (reference sequence). The CDR3 sequence is 11 residues long. J was trimmed by 14 bases and V by 3 bases; bases with no gene match: 4. DNA of the CDR3: TGCGCCAGCAGTGATGAGGGACAGAAGTTCTTC. This translates into CASSDEGQKFF.

The V gene is TRBV12-3 or TRBV12-4, the J gene TRBJ2-7, with D maybe TRBD2 (6 bases). The CDR3 is 13 residues long. Trimming removed 7 bases at V and 3 bases at J, with 13 bases between. The CDR3 reads CASTATRLYEQYF. In nucleotides, the CDR3 is TGTGCCAGCACCGCGACTAGGCTCTACGAGCAGTACTTC.

Comments on this clone: The identical CDR3 is also encoded by other nucleotide sequences in the sample. The chain uses TRBV18 and TRBJ1-4; D remains unclear. Deletions cut 3 bases from V and 4 bases from J, with 6 bases between. The CDR3 sequence is 13 residues long. The V gene's germline CDR1 is KGHSH and CDR2 LQKENI. CDR3 DNA sequence: TGTGCCAGCTCACCGGGCCTTAATGAAAAACTGTTTTTT. The encoded protein is CASSPGLNEKLFF.

The V and J genes are TRBV2 and TRBJ1-4, with a possible D match to TRBD1 (6 bases). The CDR3 length is 16 residues. Per the germline V gene, CDR1 is SNHLY and CDR2 is FYNNEI. Trimming took 3 bases from V and 7 from J, leaving 18 bases between them. The CDR3 sequence is CASSDRMRQAVEKLFF. The CDR3 DNA sequence: TGTGCCAGCAGTGACCGGATGAGACAGGCTGTTGAAAAACTGTTTTTT.

This clone was seen only once. This sequence joins TRBV13 and TRBJ1-2, with D tentatively TRBD1 (5 bases). CDR1 is PRHDT, CDR2 FYEKMQ, per germline (reference sequence). V was clipped by 0 bases and J by 9 bases, with 14 bases between them. CDR3 length equals 14 residues. DNA of the CDR3: TGTGCCAGCAGCTTAGGGGAGGGGATCGGTCGCTACACCTTC. This gives the protein CASSLGEGIGRYTF.

In this sample, this clone turned up a few times. The chain employs TRBV10-3 and TRBJ1-2; 9 positions agree with TRBD1. Trimming cost V 2 bases and J 9 bases; bases outside gene matches: 4. The CDR3 totals 13 residues. Germline CDR1 ENHRY, CDR2 SYGVKD. CDR3 nucleotide sequence: TGTGCCATCAGTGAGGGACAGGGGAGTAGCTACACCTTC. Its protein is CAISEGQGSSYTF.

The chain is built from TRBV28 and TRBJ2-7; 11 bases are shared with TRBD2. Germline V lookup: CDR1 MDHEN, CDR2 SYDVKM. Losses at the gene ends were 4 bases for V and 3 bases for J; bases not matched to a gene: 2. This CDR3 is 14 amino acids long. The CDR3 bases are TGTGCCAGCAGTTCCGGGACTAGCGGCTACGAGCAGTACTTC. Translation: CASSSGTSGYEQYF.